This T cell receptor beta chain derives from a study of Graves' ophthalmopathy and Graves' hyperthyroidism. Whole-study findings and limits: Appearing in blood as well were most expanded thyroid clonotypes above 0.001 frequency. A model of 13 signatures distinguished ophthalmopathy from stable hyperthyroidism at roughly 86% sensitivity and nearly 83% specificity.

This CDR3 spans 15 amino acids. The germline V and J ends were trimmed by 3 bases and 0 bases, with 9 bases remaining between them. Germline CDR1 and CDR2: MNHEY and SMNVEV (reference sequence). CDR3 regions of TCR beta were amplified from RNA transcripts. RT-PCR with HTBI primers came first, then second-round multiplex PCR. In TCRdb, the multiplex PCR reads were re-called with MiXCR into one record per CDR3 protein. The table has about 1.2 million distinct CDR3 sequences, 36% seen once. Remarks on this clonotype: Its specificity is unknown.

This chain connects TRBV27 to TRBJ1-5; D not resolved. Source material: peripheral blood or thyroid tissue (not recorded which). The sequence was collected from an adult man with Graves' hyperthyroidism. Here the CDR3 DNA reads TGTGCCAGCAGTTTCCGCAGTAGTAGCAATCAGCCCCAGCATTTT. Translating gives CASSFRSSSNQPQHF.